This record covers a single T cell receptor beta chain. The CDR3 runs 15 residues. CDR1 is LGHDT and CDR2 is YNNKEL in the germline V gene (reference sequence). Deletions cut 2 bases from V and 1 base from J, with 12 bases between. This record belongs to a study of blood T cell repertoires in COVID-19. Across the study: From the United States, Italy and Spain came samples of acute and convalescent COVID-19. The cDNA or gDNA used as material had been derived from T cells, B-cell-depleted T cells, or PBMCs.

Assay used: immunoSEQ multiplex PCR; TCRdb lists only in-frame clones, some missing. Of just under 150,000 clones listed, more than 75% were seen once; the top ten hold about two fifths. This sequence originates from a man between 45 and 60 years old who had recovered from COVID-19. The sample consisted of peripheral blood. V usage is TRBV3-1 (or the pseudogene TRBV3-2) and J usage is TRBJ2-7, with D perhaps matching TRBD2 (6 bases). The CDR3: CASSQTPGRSYEQYF. The CDR3 DNA is TGTGCCAGCAGCCAAACCCCGGGGAGGTCCTACGAGCAGTACTTC.